Listed below are T cell receptor beta chains from one sample, sequenced in a study of cytomegalovirus exposure and HLA in healthy donors. TCRdb's table, derived via immunoSEQ multiplex PCR, lists solely in-frame clones and lacks some. The sample carries some 130,000 clones, roughly 81% recorded once. The material sequenced was PBMCs. The receptor source for this set is a woman in her thirties in good health and CMV-seronegative. The CDR3 runs from the conserved cysteine through the conserved F or W. D genes are given only for firm matches. Size values are once, few and many counts, or a class for expanded clones, and some rows have none.

j_call,clone_size,d_call,v_call,cdr3_aa,cdr3_nt
TRBJ1-5,NA,NA,TRBV7-8,CASSKQGPGSNQPQHF,TGTGCCAGCAGCAAACAGGGACCGGGTAGCAATCAGCCCCAGCATTTT
TRBJ1-6,NA,TRBD1,TRBV6-5,CASTRTGLNSPLHF,TGTGCCAGCACCCGGACAGGGCTTAATTCACCCCTCCACTTT
TRBJ2-1,NA,NA,TRBV5-1,CASSLGRALGGNEQFF,TGCGCCAGCAGCTTGGGGAGAGCCTTGGGTGGGAATGAGCAGTTCTTC
TRBJ2-7,once,TRBD1,TRBV19,CASSIGQGVYEQYF,TGTGCCAGTAGTATTGGACAGGGGGTCTACGAGCAGTACTTC
TRBJ1-1,NA,TRBD1,TRBV18,CASSPGSRTGVTEAFF,TGTGCCAGCTCACCAGGATCTCGGACAGGGGTAACTGAAGCTTTCTTT
TRBJ2-7,NA,NA,TRBV7-6,CASSLGPGTYEQYF,TGTGCCAGCAGCTTAGGCCCAGGGACCTACGAGCAGTACTTC
TRBJ2-5,NA,NA,TRBV29-1,CSVEGAGQETQYF,TGCAGCGTTGAAGGGGCAGGCCAAGAGACCCAGTACTTC
TRBJ1-4,NA,TRBD1,TRBV11-2,CASSPDRESRGTNEKLFF,TGTGCCAGCAGCCCCGACAGGGAAAGTCGAGGGACTAATGAAAAACTGTTTTTT
TRBJ2-1,once,NA,TRBV4-1,CASSHQGFEQFF,TGCGCCAGCAGCCATCAGGGGTTTGAGCAGTTCTTC
TRBJ1-2,NA,TRBD1,TRBV18,CASSRQPGTGGGYGYTF,TGTGCCAGCTCACGACAACCCGGGACAGGGGGCGGCTATGGCTACACCTTC
TRBJ1-5,NA,TRBD1,TRBV28,CASSLPGGGNQPQHF,TGTGCCAGCAGTTTACCAGGGGGAGGCAATCAGCCCCAGCATTTT
TRBJ2-1,NA,TRBD1,TRBV11-1,CASSLGQGMDEQFF,TGTGCCAGCAGCTTAGGACAGGGGATGGATGAGCAGTTCTTC
TRBJ2-5,NA,NA,TRBV7-3,CASSLGGGRQETQYF,TGTGCCAGCAGCTTAGGTGGGGGCCGCCAAGAGACCCAGTACTTC
TRBJ2-4,NA,NA,TRBV2,CASSGVGGNIQYF,TGTGCCAGCAGTGGGGTGGGAGGAAACATTCAGTACTTC
TRBJ1-2,once,TRBD1,TRBV5-1,CASSSGQGAVGYTF,TGCGCCAGCAGCTCTGGACAGGGGGCGGTCGGCTACACCTTC
TRBJ1-4,NA,NA,TRBV18,CASSPGHSGEKLFF,TGTGCCAGCTCACCGGGACACTCAGGGGAAAAACTGTTTTTT
TRBJ2-1,NA,TRBD2,TRBV11-2,CASTQGTSGLNEQFF,TGTGCCAGCACCCAGGGGACTAGCGGCCTCAATGAGCAGTTCTTC